This entry features one T cell receptor (beta chain) sequence. The antigen remains undetermined. The sample is drawn from a study of early T cells in non-severe SARS-CoV-2 infection. Looking at the study overall: Alpha and beta chains were unpaired, from unsorted whole-blood bulk RNA. Study conclusions and caveats: VDJdb matching, biased toward anti-spike CD8 responses, missed private and CD4 specificities.

Individual cDNA molecules received unique molecular identifiers. Each CDR3 protein gets one entry after TCRdb re-called the 5' RACE reads with MiXCR. The table has more than 90,000 distinct CDR3 sequences, 13% seen once. The CDR3 has 14 residues. V trimming: 7 bases; J trimming: 8 bases; junction bases outside the gene matches: 11. In germline, CDR1 is MDHEN, CDR2 SYDVKM. This chain joins TRBV28 and TRBJ1-2, with 9 bases lining up with TRBD1. The sample was whole blood. The receptor's source is an adult who was a healthcare worker with PCR-confirmed SARS-CoV-2 infection or an uninfected control (not recorded which). The CDR3 DNA reads as TGTGCCAGCATTGACCCGGGACAGGGCGGAGGCTACACCTTC. This encodes CASIDPGQGGGYTF.